Below, 30 T cell receptor beta chains from the same sample are listed, as sequenced in a study of control samples from healthy donors and cancer patients. Measured with immunoSEQ multiplex PCR; TCRdb has only the in-frame clones, and not every one. There are roughly 150,000 clones in the sample; around 88% occur only once, and 1.5% to 2% lies in the top ten. The sample was blood. These receptors were obtained from a man aged 18-30 years in good health.

The genes are TRBV5-8 and TRBJ1-5; TRBD1 matches at 7 bases. Germline-derived CDR1 and CDR2 are SGHTS and YDEGEE. Germline trimming cut 4 bases from V and 3 bases from J; bases unmatched to any gene: 16. The CDR3 spans 18 residues. CDR3 sequence (DNA): TGTGCCAGCAGCCCCGGACAGGTTCACCTTACAGACAATCAGCCCCAGCATTTT. It translates to CASSPGQVHLTDNQPQHF.

The V gene is TRBV7-3, the J gene TRBJ2-2; 7 bases match TRBD2. Trimming took 5 bases from V and 3 from J; bases not matched to a gene: 9. This CDR3 contains 16 residues. The germline CDR1 and CDR2 sequences are SGHTA and FQGTGA. The CDR3 reads CASSLNGGTDTGELFF. The CDR3 DNA follows: TGTGCCAGCAGCCTTAACGGGGGGACGGACACCGGGGAGCTGTTTTTT.

Details on this clone: Sequence at one end of the junction differs from germline and may be a read error. The chain couples TRBV7-7 to TRBJ2-1; 7 bases match TRBD2. The CDR3 covers 16 residues. Germline values: CDR1 SSHAT, CDR2 FNYEAQ (reference sequence). In nucleotides, the CDR3 is TGTGCTAGCAGCCCCCAGCGGACTAGCTCCTACAATGAGCAGTTCTTC. Protein sequence: CASSPQRTSSYNEQFF.

The gene calls are TRBV19 and TRBJ2-5; no definite D call. The CDR3 is 12 amino acids. Germline V gives CDR1 LNHDA, CDR2 SQIVND (reference sequence). V was shortened by 2 bases and J by 5 bases, with 6 bases between the two germline ends. The CDR3 bases are TGTGCCAGTAGTATATTGGGGGAGACCCAGTACTTC. Translated, it gives CASSILGETQYF.

V and J are TRBV7-2 and TRBJ2-1; D gene unclear. The ends were cut back, 3 bases at V and 11 bases at J, with 8 bases in the middle. Germline CDR1 is SGHTA and CDR2 is FQGNSA. There are 11 residues in the CDR3. The CDR3 sequence is CASSFKTQQFF. The CDR3 region has the DNA TGTGCCAGCAGCTTTAAGACCCAGCAGTTCTTC.

The V call is TRBV6-1, the J call TRBJ1-2; D is perhaps TRBD1 (5 bases). In germline, CDR1 is MNHNS, CDR2 SASEGT. Trimming removed 0 bases at V and 2 bases at J, with 7 bases between. This CDR3 contains 14 residues. CDR3 nucleotides: TGTGCCAGCAGTGAAGCGGCAGGGAACTATGGCTACACCTTC. This gives the protein CASSEAAGNYGYTF.

V gene TRBV15 combines with J gene TRBJ1-2, with D uncertain. The CDR3 has 16 residues. V dropped 0 bases and J dropped 4 bases, with 15 bases sitting between them. From germline, CDR1 is LNHNV and CDR2 YYDKDF (reference sequence). DNA for the CDR3: TGTGCCACCAGCAGAGATAGGACCGGAGAAGCCTATGGCTACACCTTC. Translation gives CATSRDRTGEAYGYTF.

The rearrangement links TRBV3-1 (or the pseudogene TRBV3-2) to TRBJ1-1, with D unclear. The CDR3 runs to 16 residues. Germline CDR1 is LGHDT and CDR2 is YNNKEL (reference sequence). Trimming removed 0 bases from V and 4 bases from J, with 15 bases in between. In DNA, the CDR3 is TGTGCCAGCAGCCAAGATAACGGCGGGTCTGGCACTGAAGCTTTCTTT. It codes for CASSQDNGGSGTEAFF.

The CDR3 is CASKNRDSNQPQHF. The CDR3 DNA reads TGTGCCAGCAAAAATCGGGATAGCAATCAGCCCCAGCATTTT. V and J are TRBV19 and TRBJ1-5, with D unresolved. The ends were cut back, 9 bases at V and 0 bases at J, with 12 bases in the middle. Germline assignment: CDR1 LNHDA and CDR2 SQIVND (reference sequence). This CDR3 spans 14 amino acids.

The chain links TRBV7-2 to TRBJ2-1; 7 positions agree with TRBD1. The CDR3 is made up of 14 amino acids. Germline CDR1 SGHTA, CDR2 FQGNSA. Unmatched junction bases numbered 6, after V lost 5 bases and J lost 5 bases. CDR3 in amino acids: CASSQRTGDNEQFF. The DNA of the CDR3 is TGTGCCAGCAGCCAACGGACAGGAGACAATGAGCAGTTCTTC.

The rearrangement links TRBV6-1 to TRBJ2-7, with TRBD1 matching 9 bases. This CDR3 comprises 16 residues. The germline gives CDR1 MNHNS, CDR2 SASEGT. V dropped 2 bases and J dropped 3; count of bases not matched to a gene: 8. The CDR3 DNA is TGTGCCAGCAGTGAAAGGGGAGACAGGGGGAACTACGAGCAGTACTTC. Encoded protein: CASSERGDRGNYEQYF.

This clone was seen a single time. The chain employs TRBV28 and TRBJ1-5; D ambiguous. The germline V gene has CDR1 MDHEN and CDR2 SYDVKM. The CDR3 covers 14 residues. The V end was cut by 8 bases, the J end by 0 bases, with 11 bases between. The CDR3 is CASLPGTSNQPQHF. The CDR3 DNA is TGTGCCAGCCTACCTGGAACTAGCAATCAGCCCCAGCATTTT.

The chain employs TRBV18 and TRBJ2-7; 7 bases are a match to TRBD1. This CDR3 has 14 residues. Germline-derived CDR1 and CDR2 are KGHSH and LQKENI. With V trimmed by 4 bases and J by 5 bases, 8 bases remained unmatched. Here the CDR3 reads CASSRGQGVDEQYF. The CDR3 DNA is TGTGCCAGCTCACGGGGGCAGGGGGTTGACGAGCAGTACTTC.

The V and J genes are TRBV7-9 and TRBJ1-5; the match to TRBD1 covers 10 bases. CDR1 is SEHNR and CDR2 is FQNEAQ in the germline V gene (reference sequence). This CDR3 has 16 amino acids. V lost 10 bases, J lost 3 bases, and 12 bases stayed unmatched. In DNA, the CDR3 is TGTGCCAACTACCGGGACAGGGGAGACCCCAATCAGCCCCAGCATTTT. It specifies CANYRDRGDPNQPQHF. The entire variable domain, with the rest obtained from reference TRBV7-9 and TRBJ1-5, is as follows: DTGVSQNPRHKITKRGQNVTFRCDPISEHNRLYWYRQTLGQGPEFLTYFQNEAQLEKSRLLSDRFSAERPKGSFSTLEIQRTEQGDSAMYLCANYRDRGDPNQPQHFGDGTRLSIL.

A few counts support this clone. This chain connects TRBV28 to TRBJ1-6; a weak D match, TRBD1 (5 bases). Looked up from germline, CDR1 is MDHEN and CDR2 is SYDVKM. The CDR3 runs to 15 residues. Trimming stripped 8 bases from V and 7 bases from J, with 18 bases between. CDR3 loop: CASYPGKGFNSPLHF. As DNA, the CDR3 is TGTGCCAGCTACCCGGGGAAGGGGTTCAATTCACCCCTCCACTTT.

This chain connects TRBV28 to TRBJ2-7; D uncertain. The V and J ends lost 6 bases and 3 bases respectively, with 15 bases between them. The CDR3 totals 14 residues. Germline V CDR1 and CDR2: MDHEN, SYDVKM. The chain's CDR3 is CASSGREQRYEQYF. Here the CDR3 DNA reads TGTGCCAGCAGCGGAAGGGAACAACGCTACGAGCAGTACTTC.

This rearrangement joins TRBV6-5 to TRBJ2-7; TRBD2 aligns across 8 bases. Per the germline V gene, CDR1 is MNHEY and CDR2 is SVGAGI. V dropped 2 bases and J dropped 6; count of bases not matched to a gene: 9. This CDR3 region has 15 residues. The DNA of the CDR3 is TGTGCCAGCAGTTACCGTGACGGGGGGGCCCTCGAGCAGTACTTC. It encodes CASSYRDGGALEQYF.

The CDR3 DNA reads TGTGCCAGCAGCCCCAGGGGATTTAGAAACACCATATATTTT. This gives the protein CASSPRGFRNTIYF. The J gene is TRBJ1-3, the V gene TRBV13, with D perhaps TRBD1 (6 bases). V was pared by 5 bases and J by 5 bases, with 13 bases between. The CDR3 consists of 14 residues. The germline gives CDR1 PRHDT, CDR2 FYEKMQ (reference sequence).

The DNA of the CDR3 is TGCAGCATCGGACAAGGAGGAATGTACGAGCAGTACTTC. Its translation: CSIGQGGMYEQYF. The chain combines TRBV29-1 with TRBJ2-7, with D perhaps matching TRBD1 or TRBD2 (5 bases each). The germline CDR1 and CDR2 sequences are SQVTM and ANQGSEA. The CDR3 spans 13 residues. V lost 8 bases and J 4 bases, leaving 18 bases between the germline ends.

The chain is built from TRBV7-9 and TRBJ2-7; D is possibly TRBD1 (5 bases). Germline V gene lookup returns CDR1 SEHNR and CDR2 FQNEAQ (reference sequence). The CDR3 extends over 15 amino acids. Between the trimmed V and J ends, which lost 0 bases and 3 bases, there was a span of 12 bases. CDR3 loop: CASSLAQGLDYEQYF. The CDR3 DNA sequence: TGTGCCAGCAGCTTAGCCCAGGGTCTCGACTACGAGCAGTACTTC. Full variable domain (missing parts from reference TRBV7-9 and TRBJ2-7): DTGVSQNPRHKITKRGQNVTFRCDPISEHNRLYWYRQTLGQGPEFLTYFQNEAQLEKSRLLSDRFSAERPKGSFSTLEIQRTEQGDSAMYLCASSLAQGLDYEQYFGPGTRLTVT.

This chain links TRBV30 with TRBJ2-3; TRBD2 aligns across 8 bases. The CDR3 spans 13 residues. The J segment lost 7 bases and the V segment lost 2 bases, leaving 5 bases of the junction unmatched. Per germline, CDR1 GTSNPN and CDR2 SVGIG (reference sequence). Here the CDR3 reads CAWSNGGENTQYF. The CDR3 DNA sequence: TGTGCCTGGAGTAACGGGGGGGAGAATACGCAGTATTTT.

The V and J genes are TRBV7-9 and TRBJ2-6; D unclear. CDR3 length equals 17 residues. From germline, CDR1 is SEHNR and CDR2 FQNEAQ (reference sequence). V gave up 7 bases and J gave up 6 bases, with 22 bases separating them. In DNA, the CDR3 is TGTGCCAGCACCCCCCCGGGTGGTGGTTCGGCGGCCAACGTCCTGACTTTC. It is translated as CASTPPGGGSAANVLTF.

CDR3 DNA sequence: TGTGCCAGCAGCTTAGACGGTAGTTGGGAGACCCAGTACTTC. Its protein is CASSLDGSWETQYF. The chain combines TRBV7-2 with TRBJ2-5; unclear D gene. CDR1 and CDR2 from the germline V gene are SGHTA and FQGNSA. The CDR3 spans 14 residues. The V gene lost 1 base and the J gene lost 5 bases, with 11 bases spanning the gap.

This chain connects TRBV7-6 to TRBJ2-1; 8 bases map to TRBD2. The CDR3 spans 15 residues. Germline V gives CDR1 SGHVS, CDR2 FNYEAQ. V was pared by 2 bases and J by 5 bases, with 5 bases of the junction left unmatched. CDR3 sequence: CASSLRGGSNNEQFF. The DNA of the CDR3 is TGTGCCAGCAGCTTACGGGGGGGCTCGAACAATGAGCAGTTCTTC.

The chain employs TRBV28 and TRBJ1-5, with 8 nucleotides matching TRBD1. Unmatched junction bases numbered 7, after V lost 5 bases and J lost 7 bases. The CDR3 extends over 14 amino acids. Germline CDR1 and CDR2: MDHEN and SYDVKM. CDR3 sequence: CASSPRTGWQPQHF. CDR3 sequence (DNA): TGTGCCAGCAGTCCCCGGACAGGGTGGCAGCCCCAGCATTTT.

The rearrangement uses TRBV5-4 and TRBJ2-3, with D possibly called TRBD1 or TRBD2 (7 bases each). Germline-derived CDR1 and CDR2 are SGHNT and YYREEE (reference sequence). V was clipped by 1 base and J by 1 base, with 16 bases between them. This CDR3 has 17 residues. CDR3 residues: CASSLQAGGEGTDTQYF. In nucleotides, the CDR3 is TGTGCCAGCAGCTTGCAGGCAGGGGGGGAGGGCACAGATACGCAGTATTTT.

The chain has TRBV19 and TRBJ1-5; 10 bases agree with TRBD1. Germline V CDR1 and CDR2: LNHDA, SQIVND (reference sequence). V lost 5 bases to trimming and J lost 4 bases; unmatched junction nucleotides: 5. The CDR3 covers 15 residues. CDR3: CASSQWTGGNQPQHF. The CDR3 nucleotides are TGTGCCAGTAGTCAATGGACAGGGGGGAATCAGCCCCAGCATTTT.

This sequence joins TRBV6-2 or TRBV6-3 and TRBJ1-1; 9 bases line up with TRBD1. The germline V gene encodes CDR1 MNHEY and CDR2 SVGEGT. After removal of 6 bases from V and 5 bases from J, the junction contained 16 bases not matched to a gene. The CDR3 has 17 amino acids. Here the CDR3 DNA reads TGTGCCAGCAGCCGCGGAGGCCGACAGGGGGTAGGGACTGAAGCTTTCTTT. It codes for CASSRGGRQGVGTEAFF.

The genes are TRBV3-1 (or the pseudogene TRBV3-2) and TRBJ1-2, with D perhaps TRBD1 (5 bases). CDR1 is LGHDT and CDR2 is YNNKEL in the germline V gene (reference sequence). V dropped 4 bases and J dropped 5 bases, with 14 bases sitting between them. The CDR3 contains 14 residues. The CDR3 protein is CASSLGQGGYGYTF. The CDR3 bases are TGTGCCAGCAGCCTGGGGCAGGGAGGGTATGGCTACACCTTC.

This chain connects TRBV21-1 to TRBJ1-6; the table's D call, TRBD1, has no DNA check behind it. TRBV21-1 is designated a pseudogene. This CDR3 comprises 17 residues. The CDR3 DNA follows: TGTGCCAGCAGCATATCGGACAGCGAATCATATAATTCACCCCTCCACTTT. Translating gives CASSISDSESYNSPLHF.